The present entry profiles one T cell receptor (beta chain) with its context. Trimming took 7 bases from V and 2 from J, leaving 10 bases between them. The CDR3 covers 13 residues. CDR1 is ENHRY, CDR2 SYGVKD, per germline. The data are from a study of regulatory T cells in long-lasting Graves disease. Time point meaning: newly diagnosed GD, antithyroid drugs for less than 3 months. Generation of the TCR library employed RNA extracted from PBMCs. Libraries of TCR beta came from iRepertoire HTBI primers plus Arm-PCR of CDR3 regions. TCRdb processed the multiplex PCR reads anew with MiXCR; each CDR3 protein has one entry. The sample lists roughly 500,000 distinct CDR3 sequences, about 14% occurring once. The same sample was also studied in work on T cells in Graves' hyperthyroidism and ophthalmopathy. According to that study: A lack of ophthalmopathy progression within 18 months defined stable Graves' hyperthyroidism. Patients aged 18 to 65 with hyperthyroidism were newly diagnosed, with duration under 2 months.

The chain employs TRBV10-3 and TRBJ2-3; tentative D call: TRBD1 (6 bases). This specimen consisted of peripheral blood mononuclear cells (PBMCs), obtained at new diagnosis, from a patient treated with antithyroid drugs. The sequence was obtained from a man younger than 40 with Graves disease. The CDR3: CAITTGTTDTQYF. The DNA of the CDR3 is TGTGCCATCACTACAGGGACCACAGATACGCAGTATTTT.